This note documents a single T cell receptor beta chain sequence. This entry belongs to a study of blood T cell repertoires in COVID-19. Study background: The study drew acute and convalescent COVID-19 samples from the United States, Italy and Spain. Sample material is recorded as cDNA or gDNA derived from T cells, B-cell-depleted T cells, or PBMCs.

Per the authors' pipeline: By means of reference gene primer amplification, nucleated cell counts were estimated. Data came from immunoSEQ multiplex PCR; TCRdb stores just in-frame clones and leaves some out. V, J and clone size were drawn from that table, and D and trimming were deduced from the DNA. This table has 15,000 to 20,000 clones, approximately 91% appearing once. The receptor's source is a man aged 35 to 55 with active COVID-19. The sequencing input was peripheral blood.

The CDR3 nucleotides are TGTGCCAGCAGCCATTCGGGGACCCAGTACTTC. Its translation is CASSHSGTQYF. This chain connects TRBV5-7 to TRBJ2-5; D unresolved. TRBV5-7 is labeled an ORF, and its function is uncertain. The V gene lost 4 bases and the J gene lost 7 bases, with 8 bases spanning the gap. CDR3 length: 11 amino acids.